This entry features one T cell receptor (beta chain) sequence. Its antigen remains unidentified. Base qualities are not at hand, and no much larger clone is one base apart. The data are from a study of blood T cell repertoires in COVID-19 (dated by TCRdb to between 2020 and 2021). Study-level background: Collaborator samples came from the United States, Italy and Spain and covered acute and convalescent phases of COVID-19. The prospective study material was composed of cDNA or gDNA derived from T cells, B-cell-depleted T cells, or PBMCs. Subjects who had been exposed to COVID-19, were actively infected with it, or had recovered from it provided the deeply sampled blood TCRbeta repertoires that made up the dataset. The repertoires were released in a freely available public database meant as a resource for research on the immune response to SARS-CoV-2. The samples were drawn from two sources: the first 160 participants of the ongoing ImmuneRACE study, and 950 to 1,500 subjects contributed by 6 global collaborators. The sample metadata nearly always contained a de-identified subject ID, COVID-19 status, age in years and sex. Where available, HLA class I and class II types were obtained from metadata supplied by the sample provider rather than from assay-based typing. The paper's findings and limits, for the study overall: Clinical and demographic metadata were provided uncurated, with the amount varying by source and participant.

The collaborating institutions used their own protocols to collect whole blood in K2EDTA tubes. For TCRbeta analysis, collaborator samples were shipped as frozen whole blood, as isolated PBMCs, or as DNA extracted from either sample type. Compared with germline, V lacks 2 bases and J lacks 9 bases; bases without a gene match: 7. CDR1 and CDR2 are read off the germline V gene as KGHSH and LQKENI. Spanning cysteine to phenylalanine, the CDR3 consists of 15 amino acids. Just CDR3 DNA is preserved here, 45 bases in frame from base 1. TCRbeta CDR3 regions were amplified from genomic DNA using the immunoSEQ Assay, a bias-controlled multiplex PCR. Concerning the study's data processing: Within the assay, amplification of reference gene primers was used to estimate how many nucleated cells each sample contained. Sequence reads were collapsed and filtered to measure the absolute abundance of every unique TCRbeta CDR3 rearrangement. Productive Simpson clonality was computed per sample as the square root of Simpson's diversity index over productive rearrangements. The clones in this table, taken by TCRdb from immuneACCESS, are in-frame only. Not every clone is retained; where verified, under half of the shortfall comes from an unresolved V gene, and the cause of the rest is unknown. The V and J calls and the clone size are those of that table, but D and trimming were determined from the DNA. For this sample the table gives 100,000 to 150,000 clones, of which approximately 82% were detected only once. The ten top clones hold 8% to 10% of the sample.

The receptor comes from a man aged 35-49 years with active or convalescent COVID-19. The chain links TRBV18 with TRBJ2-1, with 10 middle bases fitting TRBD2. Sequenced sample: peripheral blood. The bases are TGTGCCAGCTCACCAAGGATAACTAGCGGGGCTGAGCAGTTCTTC. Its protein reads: CASSPRITSGAEQFF. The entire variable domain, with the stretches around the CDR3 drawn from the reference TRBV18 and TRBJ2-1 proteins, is NAGVMQNPRHLVRRRGQEARLRCSPMKGHSHVYWYRQLPEEGLKFMVYLQKENIIDESGMPKERFSAEFPKEGPSILRIQQVVRGDSAAYFCASSPRITSGAEQFFGPGTRLTVL.